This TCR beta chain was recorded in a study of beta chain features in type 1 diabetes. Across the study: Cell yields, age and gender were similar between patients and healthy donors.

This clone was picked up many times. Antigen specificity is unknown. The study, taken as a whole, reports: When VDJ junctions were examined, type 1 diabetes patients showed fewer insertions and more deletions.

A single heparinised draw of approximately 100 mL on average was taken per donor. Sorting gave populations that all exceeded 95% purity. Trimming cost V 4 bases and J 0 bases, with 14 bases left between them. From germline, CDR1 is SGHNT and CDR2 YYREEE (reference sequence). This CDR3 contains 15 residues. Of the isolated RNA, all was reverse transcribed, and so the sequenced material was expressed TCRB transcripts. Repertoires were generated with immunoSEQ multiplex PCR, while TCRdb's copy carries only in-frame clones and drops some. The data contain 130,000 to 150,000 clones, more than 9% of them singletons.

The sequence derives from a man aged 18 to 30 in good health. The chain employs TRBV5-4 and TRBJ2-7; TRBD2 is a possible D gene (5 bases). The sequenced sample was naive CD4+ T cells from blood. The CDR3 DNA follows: TGTGCCAGCAGCGGACTTTCGGGAAGCTCCTACGAGCAGTACTTC. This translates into CASSGLSGSSYEQYF.